The rows below give T cell receptor beta chains drawn from one sample of a study of post-analysis software for immune sequencing data. TCRdb re-called the PCR reads with MiXCR, one entry per CDR3 protein. The profile shows 430,000 or so distinct CDR3 sequences, about 39% of them singletons. The sample was blood. These receptors were obtained from a girl aged 2 to 10 with multiple sclerosis. Each CDR3 is given with its conserved first and last residue. The D gene is left open where the match is weak. The size field is filled for only some rows; it gives once, few, many or a size class.

j_gene: TRBJ2-7
abundance: .
len: 12
d_gene: .
v_gene: TRBV14
CDR3aa: CASSRRTSEQYF
CDR3nt: TGTGCCAGCAGCCGCAGGACCTCCGAGCAGTACTTC

j_gene: TRBJ2-1
abundance: .
len: 15
d_gene: .
v_gene: TRBV7-2
CDR3aa: CASSLGGTAYNEQFF
CDR3nt: TGTGCCAGCAGCTTAGGGGGAACGGCATACAATGAGCAGTTCTTC

j_gene: TRBJ2-7
abundance: once
len: 12
d_gene: .
v_gene: TRBV20-1
CDR3aa: CSYRDDSYEQYF
CDR3nt: TGCAGTTACCGGGACGACTCCTACGAGCAGTACTTC

j_gene: TRBJ1-6
abundance: few
len: 16
d_gene: .
v_gene: TRBV20-1
CDR3aa: CSADSQGPIRGSPLHF
CDR3nt: TGCAGTGCTGACTCACAGGGCCCTATTAGGGGTTCACCCCTCCACTTT

j_gene: TRBJ1-2
abundance: .
len: 14
d_gene: .
v_gene: TRBV10-3
CDR3aa: CAISEGVSPYGYTF
CDR3nt: TGTGCCATCAGTGAAGGGGTGTCCCCTTATGGCTACACCTTC

j_gene: TRBJ2-3
abundance: .
len: 18
d_gene: TRBD2
v_gene: TRBV5-1
CDR3aa: CASSFTGTSGLGADTQYF
CDR3nt: TGCGCCAGCAGCTTTACCGGGACTAGCGGCCTCGGAGCCGATACGCAGTATTTT

j_gene: TRBJ1-2
abundance: few
len: 14
d_gene: TRBD1
v_gene: TRBV12-3/TRBV12-4
CDR3aa: CASSPGTGDYGYTF
CDR3nt: TGTGCCAGCAGTCCCGGGACAGGAGACTATGGCTACACCTTC

j_gene: TRBJ2-1
abundance: .
len: 15
d_gene: TRBD1
v_gene: TRBV4-3
CDR3aa: CASSQDIEGAVEQFF
CDR3nt: TGCGCCAGCAGCCAAGATATAGAGGGGGCGGTTGAGCAGTTCTTC

j_gene: TRBJ2-7
abundance: few
len: 15
d_gene: .
v_gene: TRBV9
CDR3aa: CASSVYSGSSYEQYF
CDR3nt: TGTGCCAGCAGCGTGTACTCGGGATCCTCCTACGAGCAGTACTTC

j_gene: TRBJ2-2
abundance: .
len: 19
d_gene: TRBD2
v_gene: TRBV6-1
CDR3aa: CASRPLRLAGGPDTGELFF
CDR3nt: TGTGCCAGCAGGCCCCTACGACTAGCGGGGGGGCCGGACACCGGGGAGCTGTTTTTT

j_gene: TRBJ1-1
abundance: .
len: 13
d_gene: .
v_gene: TRBV29-1
CDR3aa: CSVDTGSGTEAFF
CDR3nt: TGCAGCGTTGACACAGGGTCGGGCACTGAAGCTTTCTTT

j_gene: TRBJ2-1
abundance: .
len: 12
d_gene: .
v_gene: TRBV27
CDR3aa: CASSGMFRKQFF
CDR3nt: TGTGCCAGCAGTGGGATGTTCCGTAAGCAGTTCTTC

j_gene: TRBJ2-5
abundance: many
len: 16
d_gene: .
v_gene: TRBV5-5
CDR3aa: CASSLVRGARRETQYF
CDR3nt: TGTGCCAGCAGCTTGGTTCGGGGGGCCAGGCGAGAGACCCAGTACTTC

j_gene: TRBJ1-4
abundance: few
len: 14
d_gene: .
v_gene: TRBV27
CDR3aa: CASSLFGGNEKLFF
CDR3nt: TGTGCCAGCAGTTTATTCGGGGGTAATGAAAAACTGTTTTTT

j_gene: TRBJ2-7
abundance: few
len: 14
d_gene: TRBD2
v_gene: TRBV28
CDR3aa: CASTRLAEPYEQYF
CDR3nt: TGTGCCAGCACCAGACTAGCGGAACCCTACGAGCAGTACTTC

j_gene: TRBJ2-7
abundance: .
len: 15
d_gene: .
v_gene: TRBV10-3
CDR3aa: CAIRSPGTPDYEQYF
CDR3nt: TGTGCCATCAGGTCCCCAGGGACGCCGGACTACGAGCAGTACTTC

j_gene: TRBJ1-1
abundance: .
len: 15
d_gene: .
v_gene: TRBV5-5
CDR3aa: CASSLARDTYTEAFF
CDR3nt: TGTGCCAGCAGCTTGGCTCGGGACACTTACACTGAAGCTTTCTTT

j_gene: TRBJ1-4
abundance: .
len: 11
d_gene: .
v_gene: TRBV25-1
CDR3aa: CASRLGEKLFF
CDR3nt: TGTGCCAGCAGATTAGGGGAAAAACTGTTTTTT

j_gene: TRBJ2-3
abundance: .
len: 12
d_gene: .
v_gene: TRBV28
CDR3aa: CATLKGTDTQYF
CDR3nt: TGTGCCACCCTAAAAGGTACAGATACGCAGTATTTT

j_gene: TRBJ2-7
abundance: .
len: 14
d_gene: .
v_gene: TRBV6-5
CDR3aa: CASSYADVSYEQYF
CDR3nt: TGTGCCAGCAGTTATGCCGATGTCTCCTACGAGCAGTACTTC

j_gene: TRBJ2-7
abundance: .
len: 15
d_gene: TRBD2
v_gene: TRBV7-2
CDR3aa: CASSPMTSGNYEQYF
CDR3nt: TGTGCCAGCAGCCCAATGACTAGCGGCAACTACGAGCAGTACTTC

j_gene: TRBJ2-7
abundance: few
len: 17
d_gene: .
v_gene: TRBV20-1
CDR3aa: CSARDRDSGRSQYEQYF
CDR3nt: TGCAGTGCTAGAGATCGGGACTCAGGGAGGTCCCAGTACGAGCAGTACTTC

j_gene: TRBJ2-1
abundance: .
len: 15
d_gene: .
v_gene: TRBV6-5
CDR3aa: CASSRDSSSYNEQFF
CDR3nt: TGTGCCAGCAGCCGGGACTCCAGCTCCTACAATGAGCAGTTCTTC

j_gene: TRBJ1-5
abundance: .
len: 14
d_gene: .
v_gene: TRBV20-1
CDR3aa: CSARLGQSNQPQHF
CDR3nt: TGCAGTGCTAGACTAGGGCAGTCCAATCAGCCCCAGCATTTT

j_gene: TRBJ2-1
abundance: few
len: 17
d_gene: TRBD2
v_gene: TRBV7-9
CDR3aa: CASGGTSGRISYNEQFF
CDR3nt: TGTGCCAGCGGCGGGACTAGCGGGAGGATCTCCTACAATGAGCAGTTCTTC

j_gene: TRBJ1-1
abundance: .
len: 17
d_gene: .
v_gene: TRBV5-1
CDR3aa: CASSPIRIGKMRTEAFF
CDR3nt: TGCGCCAGCAGCCCGATTCGGATAGGGAAAATGAGGACTGAAGCTTTCTTT

j_gene: TRBJ1-2
abundance: few
len: 11
d_gene: .
v_gene: TRBV29-1
CDR3aa: CSVVDGYGYTF
CDR3nt: TGCAGCGTTGTAGACGGCTATGGCTACACCTTC

j_gene: TRBJ2-5
abundance: few
len: 11
d_gene: .
v_gene: TRBV29-1
CDR3aa: CSVDPQETQYF
CDR3nt: TGCAGCGTTGACCCTCAAGAGACCCAGTACTTC

j_gene: TRBJ2-5
abundance: .
len: 14
d_gene: .
v_gene: TRBV28
CDR3aa: CASSPEDLQETQYF
CDR3nt: TGTGCCAGCAGTCCCGAGGACTTACAAGAGACCCAGTACTTC

j_gene: TRBJ2-5
abundance: .
len: 15
d_gene: TRBD1
v_gene: TRBV25-1
CDR3aa: CASSRQGVYQETQYF
CDR3nt: TGTGCCAGCAGTAGACAGGGGGTGTACCAAGAGACCCAGTACTTC

j_gene: TRBJ2-7
abundance: .
len: 14
d_gene: .
v_gene: TRBV7-2
CDR3aa: CASSLYEGPYEQYF
CDR3nt: TGTGCCAGCAGCTTATATGAGGGGCCCTACGAGCAGTACTTC

j_gene: TRBJ1-5
abundance: .
len: 17
d_gene: TRBD1
v_gene: TRBV12-3/TRBV12-4
CDR3aa: CASSLMSYRGGNQPQHF
CDR3nt: TGTGCCAGCAGTTTAATGAGTTACAGGGGGGGCAATCAGCCCCAGCATTTT

j_gene: TRBJ2-1
abundance: .
len: 16
d_gene: .
v_gene: TRBV3-1
CDR3aa: CASSQERGTQYNEQFF
CDR3nt: TGTGCCAGCAGCCAAGAGAGAGGGACCCAATACAATGAGCAGTTCTTC

j_gene: TRBJ2-4
abundance: .
len: 14
d_gene: .
v_gene: TRBV27
CDR3aa: CASGGPLAKTIQYF
CDR3nt: TGTGCCAGCGGGGGCCCCTTAGCCAAAACCATTCAGTACTTC

j_gene: TRBJ2-3
abundance: few
len: 18
d_gene: TRBD2
v_gene: TRBV28
CDR3aa: CASSYGGGPGIGTDTQYF
CDR3nt: TGTGCCAGCAGTTACGGCGGGGGGCCGGGGATTGGCACAGATACGCAGTATTTT

j_gene: TRBJ2-7
abundance: few
len: 16
d_gene: .
v_gene: TRBV4-1
CDR3aa: CASSQGSGKTFYEQYF
CDR3nt: TGCGCCAGCAGCCAAGGGTCGGGGAAAACTTTCTACGAGCAGTACTTC

j_gene: TRBJ2-3
abundance: .
len: 17
d_gene: TRBD2
v_gene: TRBV12-3/TRBV12-4
CDR3aa: CASSSLAGGASADTQYF
CDR3nt: TGTGCCAGCAGTTCGCTAGCGGGAGGCGCTAGCGCAGATACGCAGTATTTT

j_gene: TRBJ2-7
abundance: .
len: 15
d_gene: TRBD1
v_gene: TRBV4-1
CDR3aa: CASSQGVTGSYEQYF
CDR3nt: TGCGCCAGCAGCCAAGGGGTGACAGGGAGCTACGAGCAGTACTTC

j_gene: TRBJ2-7
abundance: few
len: 14
d_gene: .
v_gene: TRBV28
CDR3aa: CASSLLRQVPGEYF
CDR3nt: TGTGCCAGCAGTTTATTACGTCAGGTCCCCGGGGAGTACTTC

j_gene: TRBJ2-2
abundance: few
len: 14
d_gene: .
v_gene: TRBV5-1
CDR3aa: CASSSTLNTGELFF
CDR3nt: TGCGCCAGCAGTTCTACACTGAACACCGGGGAGCTGTTTTTT

j_gene: TRBJ2-7
abundance: few
len: 13
d_gene: TRBD2
v_gene: TRBV20-1
CDR3aa: CSARGLAGNEQYF
CDR3nt: TGCAGTGCTAGAGGGCTAGCGGGAAACGAGCAGTACTTC

j_gene: TRBJ2-1
abundance: .
len: 15
d_gene: TRBD2
v_gene: TRBV15
CDR3aa: CATSKPSGRGNEQFF
CDR3nt: TGTGCCACCAGCAAACCTAGCGGGAGGGGCAATGAGCAGTTCTTC

j_gene: TRBJ2-1
abundance: .
len: 16
d_gene: TRBD2
v_gene: TRBV7-9
CDR3aa: CASSLSGGRSYNEQFF
CDR3nt: TGTGCCAGCAGCTTAAGCGGGGGCCGATCCTACAATGAGCAGTTCTTC

j_gene: TRBJ2-7
abundance: .
len: 14
d_gene: .
v_gene: TRBV25-1
CDR3aa: CASSEGGSSYEQYF
CDR3nt: TGTGCCAGCAGTGAAGGCGGCAGCTCCTACGAGCAGTACTTC

j_gene: TRBJ2-2
abundance: once
len: 15
d_gene: TRBD1
v_gene: TRBV12-3/TRBV12-4
CDR3aa: CASSPGQDHTGELFF
CDR3nt: TGTGCCAGCAGCCCGGGACAGGACCACACCGGGGAGCTGTTTTTT

j_gene: TRBJ2-5
abundance: .
len: 17
d_gene: TRBD2
v_gene: TRBV12-3/TRBV12-4
CDR3aa: CASSRGTSGSDQETQYF
CDR3nt: TGTGCCAGCAGTCGCGGGACTAGCGGGAGCGACCAAGAGACCCAGTACTTC

j_gene: TRBJ2-7
abundance: .
len: 11
d_gene: .
v_gene: TRBV29-1
CDR3aa: CSVETYGEQYF
CDR3nt: TGCAGCGTTGAGACCTACGGCGAGCAGTACTTC

j_gene: TRBJ2-5
abundance: .
len: 15
d_gene: .
v_gene: TRBV4-2
CDR3aa: CASSLTFGPGETQYF
CDR3nt: TGTGCCAGCAGCCTAACCTTTGGTCCAGGGGAGACCCAGTACTTC

j_gene: TRBJ2-5
abundance: .
len: 16
d_gene: TRBD1
v_gene: TRBV7-2
CDR3aa: CASSEKWTGDIETQYF
CDR3nt: TGTGCCAGCAGCGAGAAGTGGACAGGGGATATCGAGACCCAGTACTTC

j_gene: TRBJ1-2
abundance: .
len: 15
d_gene: TRBD1
v_gene: TRBV7-3
CDR3aa: CASSLQGQGISAYTF
CDR3nt: TGTGCCAGCAGCTTACAGGGACAGGGAATTTCTGCCTACACCTTC

j_gene: TRBJ2-4
abundance: few
len: 16
d_gene: .
v_gene: TRBV12-3/TRBV12-4
CDR3aa: CASSSIRDTHKNIQYF
CDR3nt: TGTGCCAGCAGTTCCATACGGGACACCCACAAAAACATTCAGTACTTC

j_gene: TRBJ1-2
abundance: few
len: 14
d_gene: TRBD1
v_gene: TRBV11-1
CDR3aa: CASSTRGLSYGYTF
CDR3nt: TGTGCCAGCAGTACGAGGGGGCTCAGCTATGGCTACACCTTC

j_gene: TRBJ1-2
abundance: once
len: 13
d_gene: .
v_gene: TRBV18
CDR3aa: CASSPPERYGYTF
CDR3nt: TGTGCCAGCTCACCACCGGAGCGCTATGGCTACACCTTC